The 26 T cell receptor beta chains below all came from one sample that was sequenced in a study of control samples from healthy donors and cancer patients. Profiling relied on immunoSEQ multiplex PCR, and the TCRdb table lists in-frame clones only, not all of them. The top ten hold less than 2% of the sample, which has approximately 150,000 clones, 80% to 90% seen once. Material for sequencing was blood. The receptors were sampled from a man between 18 and 35 years old in good health.

The V call is TRBV25-1, the J call TRBJ1-1, with D maybe TRBD1 (5 bases). Trimming removed 7 bases from V and 13 bases from J, with 16 bases in between. This CDR3 is 11 amino acids long. The V gene's germline CDR1 is MGHDK and CDR2 SYGVNS. CDR3 region: CASTEGQLIFF. In nucleotides, the CDR3 is TGTGCCAGCACGGAGGGGCAGCTTATTTTCTTT.

This clone appeared once. The genes are TRBV7-3 and TRBJ2-3; D may match TRBD1 or TRBD2 (6 bases each). Trimming took off 2 bases at V and 2 bases at J, with 17 bases between the two ends. Germline V gene lookup returns CDR1 SGHTA and CDR2 FQGTGA. The CDR3 runs to 17 residues. CDR3 nucleotide sequence: TGTGCCAGCAGCTTACGGGGAGGCCCAGGGGTCACAGATACGCAGTATTTT. Its translation: CASSLRGGPGVTDTQYF.

V is TRBV7-9 and J is TRBJ2-1, with D maybe TRBD2 (6 bases). Germline CDR1 reads SEHNR; CDR2 reads FQNEAQ (reference sequence). The CDR3 is made up of 12 amino acids. Trimming shortened V by 1 base and J by 12 bases, and 10 bases separated the two germline ends. The CDR3 is CASSLERRGQFF. The CDR3 nucleotides read TGTGCCAGCAGCTTAGAGCGGCGGGGGCAGTTCTTC.

This chain links TRBV15 with TRBJ2-3; possibly TRBD2 for D (6 bases). The CDR3 covers 14 residues. Trimming left V 6 bases short and J 0 bases short, with 10 bases between. Germline CDR1 is LNHNV and CDR2 is YYDKDF (reference sequence). DNA for the CDR3: TGTGCCACCAGACCGGGACTCAGCACAGATACGCAGTATTTT. It encodes CATRPGLSTDTQYF. The full variable domain, its missing parts supplied by reference TRBV15 and TRBJ2-3, is DAMVIQNPRYQVTQFGKPVTLSCSQTLNHNVMYWYQQKSSQAPKLLFHYYDKDFNNEADTPDNFQSRRPNTSFCFLDIRSPGLGDTAMYLCATRPGLSTDTQYFGPGTRLTVL.

This chain links TRBV11-2 with TRBJ2-7; the D gene is possibly TRBD2 (6 bases). CDR1 is SGHAT, CDR2 FQNNGV, per germline. This CDR3 has 14 amino acids. Trimming cost V 3 bases and J 0 bases, with 9 bases left between them. DNA for the CDR3: TGTGCCAGCAGCTTCGGAGGGCCCTCCTACGAGCAGTACTTC. Amino acid sequence: CASSFGGPSYEQYF.

As for this clone: A much larger clone lies one base from this, so it may be a read error. The chain recombines TRBV27 with TRBJ1-2; D remains unclear. The CDR3 totals 13 residues. Looked up from germline, CDR1 is MNHEY and CDR2 is SMNVEV (reference sequence). The V and J ends lost 3 bases and 1 base respectively, with 6 bases between them. The chain's CDR3 is CASSFGVNYGYTF. The DNA for the CDR3 is TGTGCCAGCAGTTTTGGGGTTAACTATGGCTACACCTTC.

The chain couples TRBV29-1 to TRBJ2-5, with D possibly TRBD1 on 6 matching bases. V lost 0 bases, J lost 7 bases, and 18 bases lay in between. The CDR3 runs to 15 residues. Germline V gives CDR1 SQVTM, CDR2 ANQGSEA. This chain's CDR3 is CSVEEARGGIGTQYF. CDR3 bases: TGCAGCGTTGAAGAGGCTAGAGGGGGTATCGGGACCCAGTACTTC. The full variable domain, its missing parts supplied by reference TRBV29-1 and TRBJ2-5, is SAVISQKPSRDICQRGTSLTIQCQVDSQVTMMFWYRQQPGQSLTLIATANQGSEATYESGFVIDKFPISRPNLTFSTLTVSNMSPEDSSIYLCSVEEARGGIGTQYFGPGTRLLVL.

The J gene is TRBJ2-1, the V gene TRBV3-1 (or the pseudogene TRBV3-2), with 9 bases matching TRBD1. V shed 5 bases, J shed 1 base, and the junction held 6 bases outside the gene matches. Germline CDR1 reads LGHDT; CDR2 reads YNNKEL (reference sequence). The CDR3 spans 16 residues. This CDR3 reads CASSRSGTGSYNEQFF. The CDR3 coding sequence is TGTGCCAGCAGCAGGTCCGGGACAGGGTCCTACAATGAGCAGTTCTTC.

V gene TRBV6-4 combines with J gene TRBJ2-1; D could derive from TRBD1 or TRBD2 (6 bases each). CDR3 length: 13 amino acids. Deletions cut 6 bases from V and 7 bases from J, with 13 bases between. In germline, CDR1 is MRHNA, CDR2 SNTAGT. CDR3 region: CASSLGGRNEQFF. The CDR3 DNA sequence: TGTGCCAGCAGCCTGGGGGGCCGGAATGAGCAGTTCTTC.

The rearrangement uses TRBV4-3 and TRBJ2-1; TRBD2 agrees at 8 bases. There are 15 residues in the CDR3. Trimming cost V 1 base and J 6 bases; bases outside gene matches: 5. CDR1 and CDR2 (germline): LGHNA, YSLEER. The CDR3 region has the DNA TGCGCCAGCAGCCAAGTTCGGGGGGGCCTCAATGAGCAGTTCTTC. This translates into CASSQVRGGLNEQFF.

The chain links TRBV13 to TRBJ1-2; D gene ambiguous. CDR3 length: 13 residues. Germline V gene sequence: CDR1 PRHDT, CDR2 FYEKMQ (reference sequence). Trimming stripped 6 bases from V and 0 bases from J, with 8 bases between. The CDR3 is CASRDGANYGYTF. In nucleotides, the CDR3 is TGTGCCAGCAGAGACGGAGCTAACTATGGCTACACCTTC.

The chain recombines TRBV7-6 with TRBJ2-5; 10 nucleotides align to TRBD2. Trimming removed 7 bases from V and 0 bases from J; junction bases left unmatched: 5. This CDR3 has 15 amino acids. From germline, CDR1 is SGHVS and CDR2 FNYEAQ. Here the CDR3 DNA reads TGTGCCAGCAACATAGCGGGGGGACACCAAGAGACCCAGTACTTC. As protein: CASNIAGGHQETQYF.

This clone appeared a single time. The chain has TRBV4-3 and TRBJ2-7; D is unresolved. Trimming shortened V by 2 bases and J by 3 bases, and 11 bases separated the two germline ends. The CDR3 runs 14 residues. Germline V gene sequence: CDR1 LGHNA, CDR2 YSLEER. CDR3 sequence: CASSQQLGGYEQYF. CDR3 DNA: TGCGCCAGCAGCCAACAGCTGGGCGGCTACGAGCAGTACTTC.

The chain recombines TRBV6-1 with TRBJ1-3; 7 bases agree with TRBD1. The CDR3 loop spans 17 amino acids. The V and J ends lost 1 base and 0 bases, in that order; junction bases with no gene match: 6. CDR1 and CDR2 (germline): MNHNS, SASEGT. The CDR3 loop is CASSEEDRTNSGNTIYF. In DNA form, the CDR3 reads TGTGCCAGCAGTGAAGAGGACAGGACAAACTCTGGAAACACCATATATTTT.

The V and J genes are TRBV5-1 and TRBJ2-7; D is undetermined. CDR1 and CDR2 (germline): SGHRS, YFSETQ. The CDR3 has 13 amino acids. The V gene lost 1 base and the J gene lost 3 bases, with 8 bases spanning the gap. CDR3 region: CASSLTEDYEQYF. The CDR3, as DNA: TGCGCCAGCAGCTTGACCGAGGACTACGAGCAGTACTTC. Full variable domain (rest looked up from reference TRBV5-1 and TRBJ2-7): KAGVTQTPRYLIKTRGQQVTLSCSPISGHRSVSWYQQTPGQGLQFLFEYFSETQRNKGNFPGRFSGRQFSNSRSEMNVSTLELGDSALYLCASSLTEDYEQYFGPGTRLTVT.

The rearrangement links TRBV28 to TRBJ2-3; a possible D gene is TRBD1 (6 bases). CDR1 MDHEN and CDR2 SYDVKM come from the germline V gene. This CDR3 is built from 14 residues. The V end lost 3 bases, the J end lost 3 bases, and 10 bases lay between the germline ends. CDR3 coding DNA: TGTGCCAGCAGTTTTCCTGACAGGACAGATACGCAGTATTTT. Its translation is CASSFPDRTDTQYF.

This chain joins TRBV15 and TRBJ1-2, with no clear D. This CDR3 spans 17 amino acids. The V gene's germline CDR1 is LNHNV and CDR2 YYDKDF (reference sequence). The ends were cut back, 1 base at V and 7 bases at J, with 22 bases in the middle. CDR3 amino acids: CATSRGLQSLDVSGYTF. As DNA, the CDR3 is TGTGCCACCAGCAGAGGATTACAGAGTCTAGATGTTTCTGGCTACACCTTC.

V usage is TRBV5-1 and J usage is TRBJ1-5; unclear D gene. The CDR3 covers 15 residues. Germline V gene lookup returns CDR1 SGHRS and CDR2 YFSETQ. Trimming stripped 0 bases from V and 0 bases from J, with 7 bases between. CDR3 in amino acids: CASSLAGNSNQPQHF. DNA for the CDR3: TGCGCCAGCAGCTTGGCCGGGAATAGCAATCAGCCCCAGCATTTT. Filled out from reference TRBV5-1 and TRBJ1-5, the complete variable domain reads KAGVTQTPRYLIKTRGQQVTLSCSPISGHRSVSWYQQTPGQGLQFLFEYFSETQRNKGNFPGRFSGRQFSNSRSEMNVSTLELGDSALYLCASSLAGNSNQPQHFGDGTRLSIL.

J is TRBJ2-5 and V is TRBV5-6; a possible D gene is TRBD1 (6 bases). Germline V gene data show CDR1 as SGHDT and CDR2 as YYEEEE. There are 13 residues in the CDR3. V was shortened by 0 bases and J by 4 bases, with 7 bases between the two germline ends. CDR3 bases: TGTGCCAGCAGCTTGGGCAGGGGAGAGACCCAGTACTTC. Translated, it gives CASSLGRGETQYF.

The chain carries TRBV19 and TRBJ1-2, with D perhaps TRBD1 (6 bases). Trimming left V 7 bases short and J 0 bases short, with 18 bases between. Germline assignment: CDR1 LNHDA and CDR2 SQIVND (reference sequence). The CDR3 has 16 residues. CDR3 sequence: CASTPGAPLANYGYTF. CDR3 sequence (DNA): TGTGCCAGTACCCCAGGGGCACCCTTAGCTAACTATGGCTACACCTTC.

V is TRBV6-6 and J is TRBJ1-1, with D possibly matching TRBD1 (6 bases). In germline, CDR1 is MNHNY, CDR2 SVGAGI (reference sequence). Trimming shortened V by 2 bases and J by 4 bases, and 11 bases separated the two germline ends. There are 14 residues in the CDR3. The DNA for the CDR3 is TGTGCCAGCAGTTACGGGGGGCGCGTCACTGAAGCTTTCTTT. It specifies CASSYGGRVTEAFF.

The chain links TRBV9 to TRBJ2-7; unclear D gene. This CDR3 has 13 amino acids. Between the trimmed V and J ends, which lost 3 bases and 1 base, there was a span of 8 bases. CDR1 SGDLS and CDR2 YYNGEE come from the germline V gene. CDR3 sequence: CASSALGSYEQYF. In DNA, the CDR3 is TGTGCCAGCAGCGCTCTAGGGTCCTACGAGCAGTACTTC.

Note on this clone: Other DNA sequences in the same sample also yield this CDR3. This chain uses TRBV3-1 (or the pseudogene TRBV3-2) with TRBJ2-7, with D unresolved. The germline CDR1 and CDR2 sequences are LGHDT and YNNKEL (reference sequence). Trimming cost V 1 base and J 4 bases, with 2 bases left between them. The CDR3 is 11 amino acids. The CDR3 spells CASSQGYEQYF. In nucleotides, the CDR3 is TGTGCCAGCAGCCAAGGTTACGAGCAGTACTTC.

V usage is TRBV28 and J usage is TRBJ1-5; D is undetermined. Germline CDR1 reads MDHEN; CDR2 reads SYDVKM. V was shortened by 6 bases and J by 0 bases, with 12 bases between the two germline ends. The CDR3 is 15 residues long. In nucleotides, the CDR3 is TGTGCCAGCAGCGTTAAGAGTTATAGCAATCAGCCCCAGCATTTT. Its protein is CASSVKSYSNQPQHF.

The chain recombines TRBV28 with TRBJ1-1; no firm D call. In germline, CDR1 is MDHEN, CDR2 SYDVKM. The CDR3 sequence is 12 residues long. V was clipped by 3 bases and J by 9 bases, with 11 bases between them. The CDR3 DNA is TGTGCCAGCAGTTTTTTCAGTACCCAAGCTTTCTTT. Its protein product is CASSFFSTQAFF.

This rearrangement joins TRBV7-2 to TRBJ2-1, with 11 bases lining up with TRBD2. The CDR3 is 15 amino acids. The germline CDR1 and CDR2 sequences are SGHTA and FQGNSA. Germline trimming cut 5 bases from V and 7 bases from J; bases unmatched to any gene: 7. The CDR3 protein is CASSVTSGEGNEQFF. Written as DNA, the CDR3 is TGTGCCAGCAGCGTGACTAGCGGGGAGGGGAATGAGCAGTTCTTC.